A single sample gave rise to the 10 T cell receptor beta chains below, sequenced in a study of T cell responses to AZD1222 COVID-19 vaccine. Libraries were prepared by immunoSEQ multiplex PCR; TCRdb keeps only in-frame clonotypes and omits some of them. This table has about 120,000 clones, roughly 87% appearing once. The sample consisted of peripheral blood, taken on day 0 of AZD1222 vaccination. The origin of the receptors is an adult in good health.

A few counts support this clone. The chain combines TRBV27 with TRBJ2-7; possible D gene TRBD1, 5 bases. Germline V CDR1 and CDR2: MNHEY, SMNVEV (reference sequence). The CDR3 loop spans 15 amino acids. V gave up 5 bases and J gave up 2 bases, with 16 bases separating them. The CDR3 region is CASSRSFKGTYEQYF. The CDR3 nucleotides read TGTGCCAGCAGTCGTTCTTTTAAGGGGACCTACGAGCAGTACTTC.

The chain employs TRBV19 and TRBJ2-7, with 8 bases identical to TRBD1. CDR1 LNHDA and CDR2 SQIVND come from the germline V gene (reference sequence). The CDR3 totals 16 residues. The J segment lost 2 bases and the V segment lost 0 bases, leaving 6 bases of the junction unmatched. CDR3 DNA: TGTGCCAGTAGTATAGATCTAGAACAGGGGGCCTACGAGCAGTACTTC. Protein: CASSIDLEQGAYEQYF.

The CDR3 loop is CASGLWGEQYF. The CDR3, as DNA: TGTGCCAGCGGCCTCTGGGGGGAGCAGTACTTC. The chain has TRBV13 and TRBJ2-7; D assignment may be TRBD1 or TRBD2 (5 bases each). This CDR3 comprises 11 residues. V lost 8 bases, J lost 7 bases, and 12 bases lay in between. Germline V gene data show CDR1 as PRHDT and CDR2 as FYEKMQ (reference sequence).

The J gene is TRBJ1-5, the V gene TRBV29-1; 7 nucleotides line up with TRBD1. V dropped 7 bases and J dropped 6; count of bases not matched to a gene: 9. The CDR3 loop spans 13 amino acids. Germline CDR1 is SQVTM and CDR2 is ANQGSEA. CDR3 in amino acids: CSALQGWGQPQHF. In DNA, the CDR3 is TGCAGCGCCTTACAGGGGTGGGGTCAGCCCCAGCATTTT.

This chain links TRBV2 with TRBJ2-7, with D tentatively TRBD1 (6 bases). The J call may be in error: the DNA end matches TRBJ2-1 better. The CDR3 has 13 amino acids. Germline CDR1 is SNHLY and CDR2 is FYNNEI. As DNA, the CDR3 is TGTGCCAGCAGTACCGAGACGGCACAGGGGCAGTTCTTC. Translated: CASSTETAQGQFF.

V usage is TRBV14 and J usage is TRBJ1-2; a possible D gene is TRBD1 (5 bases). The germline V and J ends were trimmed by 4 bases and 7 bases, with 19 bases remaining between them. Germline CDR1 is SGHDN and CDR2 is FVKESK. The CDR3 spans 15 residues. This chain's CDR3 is CASSLATWGFAGYTF. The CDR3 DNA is TGTGCCAGCAGCCTGGCCACGTGGGGGTTTGCTGGCTACACCTTC.

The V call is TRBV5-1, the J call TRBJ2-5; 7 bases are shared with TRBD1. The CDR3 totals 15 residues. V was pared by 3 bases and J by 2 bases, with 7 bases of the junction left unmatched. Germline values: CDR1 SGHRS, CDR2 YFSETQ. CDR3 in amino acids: CASSSAQGNQETQYF. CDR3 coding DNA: TGCGCCAGCAGCTCAGCACAGGGGAATCAAGAGACCCAGTACTTC. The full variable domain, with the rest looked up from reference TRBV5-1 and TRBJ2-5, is KAGVTQTPRYLIKTRGQQVTLSCSPISGHRSVSWYQQTPGQGLQFLFEYFSETQRNKGNFPGRFSGRQFSNSRSEMNVSTLELGDSALYLCASSSAQGNQETQYFGPGTRLLVL.

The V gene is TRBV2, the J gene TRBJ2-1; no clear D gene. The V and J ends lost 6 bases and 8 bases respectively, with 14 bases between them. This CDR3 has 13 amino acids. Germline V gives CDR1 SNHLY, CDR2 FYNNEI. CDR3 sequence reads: CASRAADNDEQFF. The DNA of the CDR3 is TGTGCCAGCAGAGCAGCTGACAACGATGAGCAGTTCTTC.

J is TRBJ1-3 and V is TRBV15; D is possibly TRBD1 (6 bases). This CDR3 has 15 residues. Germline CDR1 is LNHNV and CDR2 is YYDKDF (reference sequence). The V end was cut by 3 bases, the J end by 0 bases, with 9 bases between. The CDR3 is CATSSDRYSGNTIYF. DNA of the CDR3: TGTGCCACCAGCAGTGACAGGTACTCTGGAAACACCATATATTTT.

CDR3 region: CASSTGASYGYTF. The DNA of the CDR3 is TGTGCCAGCAGCACCGGGGCCTCCTATGGCTACACCTTC. The gene calls are TRBV11-3 and TRBJ1-2, with D perhaps TRBD1 (5 bases). The germline gives CDR1 SGHNT, CDR2 YENEEA. The CDR3 consists of 13 residues. V gave up 5 bases and J gave up 4 bases, with 11 bases separating them.